This record covers a single T cell receptor beta chain. V was shortened by 5 bases and J by 5 bases, with 13 bases between the two germline ends. Per germline, CDR1 MNHNY and CDR2 SVGAGI (reference sequence). The CDR3 is 15 residues long. TCRdb's copy holds only in-frame clones and misses some; the assay was immunoSEQ multiplex PCR. The data show 120,000 to 150,000 clones, roughly 84% seen once. These data originate in a study of blood T cell repertoires in COVID-19. Study information: PBMCs, B-cell-depleted T cells, or T cells provided the cDNA or gDNA that made up the material.

This clonotype was obtained from a human donor with acute or convalescent COVID-19. The donor label of this sample is uncertain. The sequenced material came from peripheral blood. The chain links TRBV6-6 to TRBJ1-6; D is possibly TRBD1 (6 bases). CDR3 sequence (DNA): TGTGCCAGCAGTCCCCGGACAGCCAATAATTCACCCCTCCACTTT. Translated: CASSPRTANNSPLHF.